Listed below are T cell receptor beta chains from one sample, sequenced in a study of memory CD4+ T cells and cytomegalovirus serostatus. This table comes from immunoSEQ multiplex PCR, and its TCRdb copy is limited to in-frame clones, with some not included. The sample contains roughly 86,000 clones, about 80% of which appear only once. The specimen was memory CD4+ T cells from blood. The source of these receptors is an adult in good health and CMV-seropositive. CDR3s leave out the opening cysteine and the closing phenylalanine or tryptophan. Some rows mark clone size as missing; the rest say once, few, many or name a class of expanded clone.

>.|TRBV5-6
ASSGMNKPNSPLH
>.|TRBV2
ASRENWGGQETQY
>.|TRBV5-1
ASSLGEIYNEQF
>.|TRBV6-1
ASRETGTPKNIQY
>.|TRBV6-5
ASSDPGTGHNEQF
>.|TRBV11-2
ASSLDTRNEQY
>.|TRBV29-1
SVAGEGESYNEQF
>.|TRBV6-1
ASSERGSTDTQY
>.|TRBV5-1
ASSWDGTNTEAF
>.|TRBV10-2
ASSDLGEKLF
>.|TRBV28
ASRRQGANYGYT
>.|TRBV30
AWLLMGANTQY
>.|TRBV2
ASRRENTGELF
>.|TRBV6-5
ASSLLAGGDGELF
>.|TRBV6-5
ASSSTGAGAF
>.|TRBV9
ASSVAKAVGTQY
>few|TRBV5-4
ASSQPGQLNTEAF
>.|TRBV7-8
ASSLEGISSGANVLT
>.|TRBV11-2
ASSSSANLAVSYEQY
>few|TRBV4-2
ASSQPSGHTEAF
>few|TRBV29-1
SVGRTGEGDTQY
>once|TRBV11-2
ASSFDSGSSSYEQY
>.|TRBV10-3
AIRPRQGIPDYNEQF
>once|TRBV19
ASSIDPRDQMDTQY
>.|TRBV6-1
ASSEFDPQTYGYT
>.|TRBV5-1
ASSLRAQETQY
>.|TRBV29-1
SVGWSNEKLF
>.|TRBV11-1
ASSRGLAGVPQETQY
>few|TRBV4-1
ASSQEGRMIYGYT
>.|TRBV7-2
ASSPEGHIQY
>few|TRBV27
ASRLRTQGAWNEQF
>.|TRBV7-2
ASSLGQVTGELF
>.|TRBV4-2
ASSPGLQSHRTQY
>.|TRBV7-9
ASSPGTGRRETQY
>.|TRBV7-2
ASSPQTGFGQETQY
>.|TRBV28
ASSIDRGGISGANVLT
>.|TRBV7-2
ASSFRMNTGELF
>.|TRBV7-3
ASSLVGDQETQY
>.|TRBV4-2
ASSQDPHSTGELF
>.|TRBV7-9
ASSSGLAGETQY
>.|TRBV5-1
ASSLDGPYGYT
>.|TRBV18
ASSIGKESSNQPQH
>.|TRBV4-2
ASSHPRANYGYT
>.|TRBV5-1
ASSIGTVNTEAF
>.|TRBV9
ASSVGQHYDSGNTIY
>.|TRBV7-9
ASSQDRVHTDTQY
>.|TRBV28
ASRNDRAGNTIY
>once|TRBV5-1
ASSSGTPEETQY
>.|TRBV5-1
ASSLAGGSQDTQY
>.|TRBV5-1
ASSLQNPASTDTQY